The 13 T cell receptor beta chains presented below share a single source sample, sequenced in a study of sequential checkpoint blockade in melanoma. As to treatment: randomized to nivolumab then ipilimumab (arm A) or the reverse (arm B). Some clones are missing from TCRdb's copy, which holds only in-frame ones; the method was immunoSEQ multiplex PCR. The sample has 12,000 or so clones, under 90% seen once. The starting material was CD8+ T cells sorted from blood (inferred from file names), obtained from a patient given nivolumab and ipilimumab in sequence. These receptors all come from a human donor with melanoma.

The J gene is TRBJ2-1, the V gene TRBV15; a weak D match, TRBD2 (6 bases). The CDR3 is 16 amino acids. Trimming pared 0 bases from V and 4 bases from J, leaving 13 bases between. Germline V gene sequence: CDR1 LNHNV, CDR2 YYDKDF (reference sequence). The CDR3 nucleotides read TGTGCCACCAGCAGAGACCGGGACGGACTATACAATGAGCAGTTCTTC. This sequence encodes CATSRDRDGLYNEQFF.

This sequence joins TRBV6-5 and TRBJ2-5; TRBD2 matches 9 bases. The germline CDR1 and CDR2 sequences are MNHEY and SVGAGI. Unmatched junction bases numbered 10, after V lost 6 bases and J lost 5 bases. The CDR3 length is 15 residues. As DNA, the CDR3 is TGTGCCAGCAGCCATGCGGGGGGGAGGGAGGAGACCCAGTACTTC. Encoded protein: CASSHAGGREETQYF.

V and J are TRBV14 and TRBJ1-6; 8 nucleotides match TRBD1. Looked up from germline, CDR1 is SGHDN and CDR2 is FVKESK. Trimming at V came to 4 bases and at J to 11 bases, leaving 4 bases not matched to a gene. This CDR3 has 13 residues. Written as DNA, the CDR3 is TGTGCCAGCAGCCGGACAGGGTCGACACCCCTCCACTTT. Protein product: CASSRTGSTPLHF. Variable domain in full (rest from reference TRBV14 and TRBJ1-6): EAGVTQFPSHSVIEKGQTVTLRCDPISGHDNLYWYRRVMGKEIKFLLHFVKESKQDESGMPNNRFLAERTGGTYSTLKVQPAELEDSGVYFCASSRTGSTPLHFGNGTRLTVT.

This rearrangement joins TRBV19 to TRBJ1-1; TRBD1 agrees at 7 bases. Germline V gives CDR1 LNHDA, CDR2 SQIVND (reference sequence). The CDR3 spans 15 residues. V gave up 3 bases and J gave up 1 base; unmatched junction bases: 5. In nucleotides, the CDR3 is TGTGCCAGTAGTATGGTGGGACAGTCGAACACTGAAGCTTTCTTT. It specifies CASSMVGQSNTEAFF.

This clone was detected once. This chain joins TRBV4-1 and TRBJ2-7; 7 bases map to TRBD1. The CDR3 has 15 residues. CDR1 and CDR2 (germline): MGHRA, YSYEKL. V lost 3 bases and J lost 2; bases outside the gene matches: 7. For the CDR3, the DNA is TGCGCCAGCAGCCAGGCGACAGGGTCCCCCTACGAGCAGTACTTC. Protein: CASSQATGSPYEQYF.

In this sample, this clone turned up once. This chain links TRBV28 with TRBJ2-5, with D perhaps matching TRBD1 (6 bases). Germline V lookup: CDR1 MDHEN, CDR2 SYDVKM. CDR3 length: 13 residues. The germline V and J ends were trimmed by 6 bases and 6 bases, with 14 bases remaining between them. The CDR3 is CASRGDITKTQYF. DNA for the CDR3: TGTGCCAGCAGGGGGGACATTACGAAGACCCAGTACTTC.

The V and J genes are TRBV5-1 and TRBJ2-3, with D uncertain. The CDR3 loop spans 16 amino acids. V lost 0 bases to trimming and J lost 4 bases, with 15 bases between them. The V gene's germline CDR1 is SGHRS and CDR2 YFSETQ. CDR3 in amino acids: CASSLAGDPLPDTQYF. The CDR3 DNA sequence: TGCGCCAGCAGCTTGGCCGGAGACCCTCTTCCAGATACGCAGTATTTT. Drawing the rest from reference TRBV5-1 and TRBJ2-3, the complete variable domain is KAGVTQTPRYLIKTRGQQVTLSCSPISGHRSVSWYQQTPGQGLQFLFEYFSETQRNKGNFPGRFSGRQFSNSRSEMNVSTLELGDSALYLCASSLAGDPLPDTQYFGPGTRLTVL.

The rearrangement joins TRBV5-1 to TRBJ2-3, with TRBD1 matching 7 bases. The length of the CDR3 is 14 residues. The junction had 7 bases not matched to a gene; V was cut back by 4 bases and J by 5 bases. Per germline, CDR1 SGHRS and CDR2 YFSETQ. CDR3 in amino acids: CASSQGVKEDTQYF. CDR3 nucleotide sequence: TGCGCCAGCAGCCAGGGGGTAAAGGAAGATACGCAGTATTTT.

This chain joins TRBV28 and TRBJ2-1; TRBD1 aligns across 10 bases. Germline-derived CDR1 and CDR2 are MDHEN and SYDVKM. The CDR3 extends over 18 amino acids. V shed 3 bases and J 3 bases; nucleotides not matched to a gene: 11. The CDR3 DNA reads TGTGCCAGCAGTTTCCATTTAAGACAGGGGGCGGTCTACAATGAGCAGTTCTTC. This codes for CASSFHLRQGAVYNEQFF.

The J gene is TRBJ1-5, the V gene TRBV4-1; a weak D match, TRBD1 (6 bases). The germline V gene encodes CDR1 MGHRA and CDR2 YSYEKL. The CDR3 spans 16 residues. The V end lost 0 bases, the J end lost 1 base, and 10 bases lay between the germline ends. CDR3 residues: CASSQDPGQSNQPQHF. The CDR3, as DNA: TGCGCCAGCAGCCAAGACCCGGGACAAAGCAATCAGCCCCAGCATTTT.

The genes are TRBV11-2 and TRBJ1-1, with D possibly being TRBD1 (6 bases). The CDR3 totals 18 residues. Looked up from germline, CDR1 is SGHAT and CDR2 is FQNNGV. Trimming pared 3 bases from V and 1 base from J, leaving 21 bases between. The CDR3 protein is CASSFNLRDKGSNTEAFF. The CDR3 DNA is TGTGCCAGCAGCTTCAACCTCCGGGACAAGGGATCGAACACTGAAGCTTTCTTT.

V gene TRBV7-3 combines with J gene TRBJ2-5; no clear D gene. The DNA end is a closer match to TRBJ2-7, so the J assignment may be wrong. Germline loops: CDR1 SGHTA, CDR2 FQGTGA. The CDR3 is 14 residues long. The CDR3: CASSLSSNSYEQYF. CDR3 nucleotides: TGTGCCAGCAGCTTGTCTTCAAACTCCTACGAGCAGTACTTC.

The chain links TRBV7-9 to TRBJ2-7, with a possible D match to TRBD2 (7 bases). Germline V gives CDR1 SEHNR, CDR2 FQNEAQ (reference sequence). The CDR3 consists of 14 residues. The germline V and J ends were trimmed by 1 base and 3 bases, with 10 bases remaining between them. The CDR3, as DNA: TGTGCCAGCAGCTTAGGGGGGGGGCTCTACGAGCAGTACTTC. This codes for CASSLGGGLYEQYF.